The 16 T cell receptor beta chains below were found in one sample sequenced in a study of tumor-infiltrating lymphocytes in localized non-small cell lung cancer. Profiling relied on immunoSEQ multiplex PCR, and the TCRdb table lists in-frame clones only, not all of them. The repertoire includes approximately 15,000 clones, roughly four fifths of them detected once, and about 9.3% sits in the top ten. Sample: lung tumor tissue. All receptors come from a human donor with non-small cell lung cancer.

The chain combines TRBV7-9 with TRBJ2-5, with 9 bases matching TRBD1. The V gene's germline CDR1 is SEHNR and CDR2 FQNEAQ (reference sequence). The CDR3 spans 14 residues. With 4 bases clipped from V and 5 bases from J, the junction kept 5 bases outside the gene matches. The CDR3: CASSSGQGWETQYF. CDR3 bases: TGTGCCAGCAGCTCAGGACAGGGGTGGGAGACCCAGTACTTC.

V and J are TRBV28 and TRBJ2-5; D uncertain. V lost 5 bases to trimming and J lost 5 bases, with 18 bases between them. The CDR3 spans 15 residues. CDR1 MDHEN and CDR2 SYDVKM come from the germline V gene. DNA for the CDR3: TGTGCCAGCAGTACTTATGGTCGGGTTGTGGAGACCCAGTACTTC. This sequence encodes CASSTYGRVVETQYF.

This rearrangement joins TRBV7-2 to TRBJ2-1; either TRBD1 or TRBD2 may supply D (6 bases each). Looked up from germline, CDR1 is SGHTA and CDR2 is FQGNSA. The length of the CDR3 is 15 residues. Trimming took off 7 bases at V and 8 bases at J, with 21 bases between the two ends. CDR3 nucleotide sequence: TGTGCCAGCATTCATGGGGGGCTCCTCGGGGATGAGCAGTTCTTC. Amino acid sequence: CASIHGGLLGDEQFF.

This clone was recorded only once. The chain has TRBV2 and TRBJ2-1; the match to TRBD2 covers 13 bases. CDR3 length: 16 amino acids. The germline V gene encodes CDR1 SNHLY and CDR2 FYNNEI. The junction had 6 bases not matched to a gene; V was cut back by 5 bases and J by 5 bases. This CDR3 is CASSKGTSGANNEQFF. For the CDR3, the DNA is TGTGCCAGCAGTAAGGGGACTAGCGGGGCAAACAATGAGCAGTTCTTC.

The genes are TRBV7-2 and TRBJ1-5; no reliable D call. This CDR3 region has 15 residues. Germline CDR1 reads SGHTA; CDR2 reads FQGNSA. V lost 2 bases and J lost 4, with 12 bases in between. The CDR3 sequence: CASSLKRGGNQPQHF. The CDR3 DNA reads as TGTGCCAGCAGCTTAAAACGGGGTGGGAATCAGCCCCAGCATTTT. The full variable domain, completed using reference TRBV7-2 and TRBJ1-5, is GAGVSQSPSNKVTEKGKDVELRCDPISGHTALYWYRQSLGQGLEFLIYFQGNSAPDKSGLPSDRFSAERTGGSVSTLTIQRTQQEDSAVYLCASSLKRGGNQPQHFGDGTRLSIL.

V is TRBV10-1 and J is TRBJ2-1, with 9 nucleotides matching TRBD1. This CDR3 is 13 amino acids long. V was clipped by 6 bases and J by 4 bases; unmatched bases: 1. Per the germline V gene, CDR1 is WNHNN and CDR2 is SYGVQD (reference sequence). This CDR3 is CASSGQGYNEQFF. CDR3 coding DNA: TGCGCCAGCAGCGGACAGGGGTACAATGAGCAGTTCTTC.

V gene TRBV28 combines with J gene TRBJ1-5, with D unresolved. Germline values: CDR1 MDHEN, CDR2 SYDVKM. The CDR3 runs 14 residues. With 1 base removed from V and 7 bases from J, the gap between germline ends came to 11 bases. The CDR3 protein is CASSLFDYSQPQHF. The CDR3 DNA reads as TGTGCCAGCAGTTTATTCGACTATAGCCAGCCCCAGCATTTT.

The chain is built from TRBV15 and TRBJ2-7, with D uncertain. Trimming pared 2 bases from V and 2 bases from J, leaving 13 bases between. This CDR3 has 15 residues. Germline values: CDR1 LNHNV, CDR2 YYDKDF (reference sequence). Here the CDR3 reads CATSRYQGVAYEQYF. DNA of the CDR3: TGTGCCACCAGCAGATACCAAGGTGTCGCCTACGAGCAGTACTTC.

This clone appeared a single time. The CDR3 region has the DNA TGTGCCAGCAACCACGGGCTTACGGAGACCCAGTACTTC. This sequence encodes CASNHGLTETQYF. V usage is TRBV11-1 and J usage is TRBJ2-5; D uncertain. The CDR3 is 13 residues long. The germline V gene has CDR1 SGHAT and CDR2 FQDESV (reference sequence). V lost 7 bases to trimming and J lost 5 bases, with 14 bases between them.

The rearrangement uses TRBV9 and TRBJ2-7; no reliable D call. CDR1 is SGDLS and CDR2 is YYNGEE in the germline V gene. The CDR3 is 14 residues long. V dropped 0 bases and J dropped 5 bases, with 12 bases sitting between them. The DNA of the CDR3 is TGTGCCAGCAGCGTAGGGCAAAGCCTCCACGAGCAGTACTTC. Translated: CASSVGQSLHEQYF. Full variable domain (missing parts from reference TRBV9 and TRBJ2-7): DSGVTQTPKHLITATGQRVTLRCSPRSGDLSVYWYQQSLDQGLQFLIQYYNGEERAKGNILERFSAQQFPDLHSELNLSSLELGDSALYFCASSVGQSLHEQYFGPGTRLTVT.

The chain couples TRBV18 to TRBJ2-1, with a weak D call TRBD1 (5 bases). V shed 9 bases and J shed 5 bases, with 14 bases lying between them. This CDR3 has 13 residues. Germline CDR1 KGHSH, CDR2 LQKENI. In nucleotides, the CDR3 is TGTGCCAGTCTCCGACAGAAACACAATGAGCAGTTCTTC. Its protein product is CASLRQKHNEQFF.

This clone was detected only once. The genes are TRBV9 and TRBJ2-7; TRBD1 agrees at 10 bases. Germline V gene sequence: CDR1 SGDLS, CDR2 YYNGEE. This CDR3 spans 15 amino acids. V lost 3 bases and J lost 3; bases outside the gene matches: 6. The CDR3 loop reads CASSARTGGGYEQYF. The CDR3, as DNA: TGTGCCAGCAGCGCCCGGACAGGGGGAGGCTACGAGCAGTACTTC.

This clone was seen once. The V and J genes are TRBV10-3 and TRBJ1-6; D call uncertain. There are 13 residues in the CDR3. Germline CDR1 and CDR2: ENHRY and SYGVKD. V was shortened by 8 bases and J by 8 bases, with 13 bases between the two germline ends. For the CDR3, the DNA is TGTGCCATCGGCCGTGCTCCGGATTCACCCCTCCACTTT. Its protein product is CAIGRAPDSPLHF.

CDR3 nucleotide sequence: TGTGCCAGCAGCCAGGGACAGTCCACAGATACGCAGTATTTT. Translation: CASSQGQSTDTQYF. The genes are TRBV5-6 and TRBJ2-3; TRBD1 agrees at 7 bases. CDR3 length: 14 residues. CDR1 and CDR2 (germline): SGHDT, YYEEEE. V lost 4 bases to trimming and J lost 2 bases; unmatched junction nucleotides: 4.

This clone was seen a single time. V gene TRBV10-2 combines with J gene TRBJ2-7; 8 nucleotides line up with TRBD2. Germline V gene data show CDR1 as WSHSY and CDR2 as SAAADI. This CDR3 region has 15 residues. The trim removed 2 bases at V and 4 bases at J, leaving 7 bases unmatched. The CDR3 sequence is CASSEGGGRLYEQYF. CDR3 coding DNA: TGCGCCAGCAGTGAGGGCGGGGGGCGGTTGTACGAGCAGTACTTC.

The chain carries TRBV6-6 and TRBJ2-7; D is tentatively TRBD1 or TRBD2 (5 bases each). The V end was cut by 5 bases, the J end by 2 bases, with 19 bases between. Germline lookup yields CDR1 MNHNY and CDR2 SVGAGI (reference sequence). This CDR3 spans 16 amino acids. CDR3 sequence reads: CASSPPAGTRPYEQYF. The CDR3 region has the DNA TGTGCCAGCAGTCCCCCGGCAGGGACCAGACCCTACGAGCAGTACTTC.